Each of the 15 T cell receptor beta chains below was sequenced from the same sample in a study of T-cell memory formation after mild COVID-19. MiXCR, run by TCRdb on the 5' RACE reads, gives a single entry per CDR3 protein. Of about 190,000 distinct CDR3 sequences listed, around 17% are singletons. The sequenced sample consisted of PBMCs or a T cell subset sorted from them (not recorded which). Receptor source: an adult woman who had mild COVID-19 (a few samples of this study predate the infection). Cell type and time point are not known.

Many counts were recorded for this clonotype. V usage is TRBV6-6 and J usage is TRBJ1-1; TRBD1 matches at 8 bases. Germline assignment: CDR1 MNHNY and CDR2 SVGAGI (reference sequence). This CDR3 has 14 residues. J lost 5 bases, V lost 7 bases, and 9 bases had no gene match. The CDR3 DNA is TGTGCCAGCAACACAGGGGGAGGGAGGACTGAAGCTTTCTTT. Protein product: CASNTGGGRTEAFF.

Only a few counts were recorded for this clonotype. In DNA, the CDR3 is TGTGCCAGCAGCCTCCGCCGGGAGGGTAGCACAGATACGCAGTATTTT. This sequence encodes CASSLRREGSTDTQYF. The rearrangement uses TRBV9 and TRBJ2-3, with 8 bases that match TRBD2. Germline trimming cut 4 bases from V and 0 bases from J; bases unmatched to any gene: 7. The CDR3 contains 16 residues. The germline CDR1 and CDR2 sequences are SGDLS and YYNGEE.

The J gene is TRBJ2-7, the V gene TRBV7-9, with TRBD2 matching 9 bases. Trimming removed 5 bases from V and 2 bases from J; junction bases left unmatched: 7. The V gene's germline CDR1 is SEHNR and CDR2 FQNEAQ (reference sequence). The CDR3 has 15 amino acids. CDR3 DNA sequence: TGTGCCAGCAGCCCCAGACTAGCGGACACCTACGAGCAGTACTTC. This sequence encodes CASSPRLADTYEQYF.

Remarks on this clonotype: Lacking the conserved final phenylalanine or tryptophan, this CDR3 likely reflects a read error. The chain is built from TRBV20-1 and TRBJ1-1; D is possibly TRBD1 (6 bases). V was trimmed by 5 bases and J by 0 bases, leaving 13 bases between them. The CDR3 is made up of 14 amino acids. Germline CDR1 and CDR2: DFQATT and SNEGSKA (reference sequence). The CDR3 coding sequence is TGCAGTGCTCTTACGGGACACCTGAACACTGAAGCTTTCCTT. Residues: CSALTGHLNTEAFL.

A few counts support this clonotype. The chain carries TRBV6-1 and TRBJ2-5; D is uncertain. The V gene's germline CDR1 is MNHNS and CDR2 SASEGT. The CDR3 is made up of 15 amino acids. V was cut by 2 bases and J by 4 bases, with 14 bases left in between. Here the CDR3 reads CASSEFAVRRETQYF. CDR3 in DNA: TGTGCCAGCAGTGAATTTGCAGTCCGGCGAGAGACCCAGTACTTC.

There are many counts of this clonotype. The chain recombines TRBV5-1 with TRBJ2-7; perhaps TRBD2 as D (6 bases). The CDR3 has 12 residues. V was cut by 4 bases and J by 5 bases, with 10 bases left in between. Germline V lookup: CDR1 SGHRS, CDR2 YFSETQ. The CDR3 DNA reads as TGCGCCAGCAGCCCCCCGGGGGACGAGCAGTACTTC. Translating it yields CASSPPGDEQYF.

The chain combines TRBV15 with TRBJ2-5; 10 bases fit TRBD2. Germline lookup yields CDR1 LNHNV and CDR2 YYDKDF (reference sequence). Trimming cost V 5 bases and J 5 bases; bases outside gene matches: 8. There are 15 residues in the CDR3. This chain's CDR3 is CATSRPGLARETQYF. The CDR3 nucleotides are TGTGCCACCAGCCGCCCGGGACTAGCGAGGGAGACCCAGTACTTC.

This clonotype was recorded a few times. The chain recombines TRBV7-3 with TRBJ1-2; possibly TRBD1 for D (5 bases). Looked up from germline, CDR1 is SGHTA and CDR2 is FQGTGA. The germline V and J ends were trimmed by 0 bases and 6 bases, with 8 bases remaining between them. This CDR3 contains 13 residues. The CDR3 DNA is TGTGCCAGCAGCTTAACAGGGGAGCATGGCTACACCTTC. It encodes CASSLTGEHGYTF.

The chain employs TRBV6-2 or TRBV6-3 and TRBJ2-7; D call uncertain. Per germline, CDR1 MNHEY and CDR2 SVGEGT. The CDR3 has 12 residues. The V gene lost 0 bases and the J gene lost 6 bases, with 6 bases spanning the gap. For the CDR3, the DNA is TGTGCCAGCAGTTACTCGACGGGCGAGCAGTACTTC. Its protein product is CASSYSTGEQYF.

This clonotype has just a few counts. CDR3: CASSLGLGQAYNEQFF. DNA for the CDR3: TGTGCCAGCAGCTTAGGTCTGGGACAGGCTTACAATGAGCAGTTCTTC. This chain uses TRBV7-8 with TRBJ2-1; TRBD1 agrees at 8 bases. Germline trimming cut 1 base from V and 4 bases from J; bases unmatched to any gene: 6. CDR3 size: 16 residues. Germline CDR1 reads SGHVS; CDR2 reads FQNEAQ.

CDR3 loop: CASSELNDRATEAFF. DNA for the CDR3: TGTGCCAGCAGTGAACTTAACGACAGGGCCACTGAAGCTTTCTTT. The V gene is TRBV2, the J gene TRBJ1-1, with 7 bases lining up with TRBD1. This CDR3 comprises 15 residues. The germline V gene encodes CDR1 SNHLY and CDR2 FYNNEI. The trim removed 2 bases at V and 4 bases at J, leaving 7 bases unmatched.

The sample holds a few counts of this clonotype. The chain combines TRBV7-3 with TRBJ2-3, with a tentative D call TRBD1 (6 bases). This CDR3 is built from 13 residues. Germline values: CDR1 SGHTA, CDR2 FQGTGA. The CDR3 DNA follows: TGTCAGGGGCCCCCGGGTCGGACAGATACGCAGTATTTT. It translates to CQGPPGRTDTQYF.

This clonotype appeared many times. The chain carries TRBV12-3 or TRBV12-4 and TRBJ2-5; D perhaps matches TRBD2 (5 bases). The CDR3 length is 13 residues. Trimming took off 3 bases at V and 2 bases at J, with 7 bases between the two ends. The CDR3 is CASSFGEQETQYF. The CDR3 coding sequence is TGTGCCAGCAGTTTCGGGGAACAAGAGACCCAGTACTTC.

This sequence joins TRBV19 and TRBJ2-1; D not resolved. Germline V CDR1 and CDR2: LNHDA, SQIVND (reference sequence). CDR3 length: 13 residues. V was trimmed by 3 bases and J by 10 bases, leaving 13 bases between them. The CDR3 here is CASSIFGDVEQFF. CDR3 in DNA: TGTGCCAGTAGTATCTTCGGAGACGTGGAGCAGTTCTTC.

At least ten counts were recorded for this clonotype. CDR3 region: CASSLSPGSSYEQYF. As DNA, the CDR3 is TGCGCCAGCAGCTTGAGCCCGGGGAGCTCCTACGAGCAGTACTTC. V usage is TRBV5-1 and J usage is TRBJ2-7; TRBD2 might be the D (5 bases). Germline V gene data show CDR1 as SGHRS and CDR2 as YFSETQ. The CDR3 loop spans 15 amino acids. The germline V and J ends were trimmed by 1 base and 0 bases, with 11 bases remaining between them.